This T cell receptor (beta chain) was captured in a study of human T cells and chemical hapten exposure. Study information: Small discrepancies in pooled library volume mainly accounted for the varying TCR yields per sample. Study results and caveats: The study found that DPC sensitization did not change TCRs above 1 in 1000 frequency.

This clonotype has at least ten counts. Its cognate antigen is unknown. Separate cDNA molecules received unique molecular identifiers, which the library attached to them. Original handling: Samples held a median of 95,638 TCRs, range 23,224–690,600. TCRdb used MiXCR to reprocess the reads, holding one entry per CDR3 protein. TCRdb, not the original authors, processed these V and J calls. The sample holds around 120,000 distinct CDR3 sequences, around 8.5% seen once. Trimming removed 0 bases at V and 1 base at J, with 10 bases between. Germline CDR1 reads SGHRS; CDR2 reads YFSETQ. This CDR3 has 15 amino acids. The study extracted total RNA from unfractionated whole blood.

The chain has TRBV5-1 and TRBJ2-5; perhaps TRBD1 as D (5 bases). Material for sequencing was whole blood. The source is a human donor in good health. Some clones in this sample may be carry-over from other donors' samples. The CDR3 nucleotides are TGCGCCAGCAGCTTGGTGGGGCAGGTCCAAGAGACCCAGTACTTC. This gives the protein CASSLVGQVQETQYF.